The clone carrying this T cell receptor (beta chain) was detected only a few times. This entry is derived from a study of graft-versus-host responses after intestinal transplantation. General study results and limits: The authors found GvH clones in recipient marrow, some appearing first in ileum or blood. Some patients had graft-donor T cell macrochimerism, and their allografts showed high graft-versus-host to host-versus-graft clonal ratios.

The CDR3 has 16 residues. Trimming removed 3 bases from V and 0 bases from J, with 15 bases in between. Germline loops: CDR1 SGHTA, CDR2 FQGTGA. Profiled with immunoSEQ multiplex PCR; TCRdb holds only in-frame clones, not every one. The top ten clones hold approximately 5.7% of a sample with several thousand clones, approximately 24% of them seen once. Around 200,000 CFSE-labeled responder cells were plated with around 200,000 irradiated, violet-dye-labeled stimulator cells. Sorting of proliferating CFSE-low CD3+CD4+ and CD3+CD8+ responders took place after the reaction. The chain recombines TRBV7-3 with TRBJ2-7; D call uncertain. Sequences were derived from alloreactive CD8+ T cells from a mixed lymphocyte reaction culture, sampled before transplantation. The subset here: CFSE-low proliferating T cells sorted from roughly 6-day pre-transplant mixed lymphocyte reaction (GvH or HvG direction). The clonotype originates from a human patient who was an organ donor for intestinal transplantation. The CDR3 sequence: CASSLDWTVSSYEQYF. In DNA form, the CDR3 reads TGTGCCAGCAGCTTGGATTGGACCGTCAGCTCCTACGAGCAGTACTTC.